Shown below are 5 T cell receptor beta chains from a single sample sequenced in a study of blood T cell repertoires in COVID-19. Measured with immunoSEQ multiplex PCR; TCRdb has only the in-frame clones, and not every one. Of approximately 230,000 clones in the sample, approximately 86% are singletons; the top ten hold just under 6.5%. The sample comprised PBMCs or T cells enriched from blood (not recorded which). Receptors were obtained from a woman aged 25 to 39 with acute COVID-19.

CDR3 sequence reads: CASSPGLALTYEQYF. The CDR3 DNA reads as TGTGCCAGCTCACCCGGACTAGCCCTAACCTACGAGCAGTACTTC. This chain connects TRBV18 to TRBJ2-7; 8 bases fit TRBD2. CDR1 and CDR2 (germline): KGHSH, LQKENI. This CDR3 contains 15 residues. With 3 bases clipped from V and 2 bases from J, the junction kept 6 bases outside the gene matches.

J is TRBJ2-7 and V is TRBV19, with D possibly matching TRBD2 (6 bases). Trimming pared 5 bases from V and 5 bases from J, leaving 16 bases between. Per germline, CDR1 LNHDA and CDR2 SQIVND (reference sequence). This CDR3 has 14 amino acids. The CDR3 protein is CASSPLGGGNEQYF. The CDR3 coding sequence is TGTGCCAGTAGTCCACTGGGGGGAGGCAACGAGCAGTACTTC.

V gene TRBV6-1 combines with J gene TRBJ1-2, with 7 bases lining up with TRBD1. Germline V gene lookup returns CDR1 MNHNS and CDR2 SASEGT. V was pared by 1 base and J by 7 bases, with 6 bases of the junction left unmatched. The CDR3 extends over 14 amino acids. The CDR3 DNA reads as TGTGCCAGCAGTGAAGGGCGACAGGGCGGTGGCTACACCTTC. This sequence encodes CASSEGRQGGGYTF.

The V and J genes are TRBV19 and TRBJ2-3, with 7 positions matching TRBD2. V lost 6 bases, J lost 3 bases, and 6 bases stayed unmatched. CDR3 length: 14 residues. In germline, CDR1 is LNHDA, CDR2 SQIVND (reference sequence). In nucleotides, the CDR3 is TGTGCCAGTAGCGATACGGGAGGTACAGATACGCAGTATTTT. It specifies CASSDTGGTDTQYF.

The chain links TRBV28 to TRBJ2-6, with 7 bases fitting TRBD1. Germline CDR1 is MDHEN and CDR2 is SYDVKM. Losses at the gene ends were 6 bases for V and 0 bases for J; bases not matched to a gene: 8. This CDR3 spans 17 amino acids. CDR3 residues: CASRSWTGDSGANVLTF. CDR3 sequence (DNA): TGTGCCAGCAGATCGTGGACAGGAGACTCTGGGGCCAACGTCCTGACTTTC.